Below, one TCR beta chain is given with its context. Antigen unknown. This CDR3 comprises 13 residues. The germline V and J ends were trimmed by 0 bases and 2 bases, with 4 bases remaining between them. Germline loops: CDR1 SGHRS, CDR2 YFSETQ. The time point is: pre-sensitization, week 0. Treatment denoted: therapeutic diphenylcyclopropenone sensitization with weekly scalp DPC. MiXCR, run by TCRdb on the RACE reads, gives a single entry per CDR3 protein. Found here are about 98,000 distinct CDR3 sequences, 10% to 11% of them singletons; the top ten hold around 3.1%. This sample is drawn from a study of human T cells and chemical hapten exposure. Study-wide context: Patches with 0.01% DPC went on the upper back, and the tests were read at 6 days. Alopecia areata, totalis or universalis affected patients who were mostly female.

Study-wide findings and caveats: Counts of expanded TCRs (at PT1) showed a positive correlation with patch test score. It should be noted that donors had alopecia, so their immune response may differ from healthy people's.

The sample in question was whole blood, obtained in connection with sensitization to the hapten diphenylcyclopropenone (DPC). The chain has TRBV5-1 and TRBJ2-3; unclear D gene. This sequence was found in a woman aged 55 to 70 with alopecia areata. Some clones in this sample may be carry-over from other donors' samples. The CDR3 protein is CASSLEATDTQYF. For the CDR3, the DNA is TGCGCCAGCAGCTTGGAGGCCACAGATACGCAGTATTTT.